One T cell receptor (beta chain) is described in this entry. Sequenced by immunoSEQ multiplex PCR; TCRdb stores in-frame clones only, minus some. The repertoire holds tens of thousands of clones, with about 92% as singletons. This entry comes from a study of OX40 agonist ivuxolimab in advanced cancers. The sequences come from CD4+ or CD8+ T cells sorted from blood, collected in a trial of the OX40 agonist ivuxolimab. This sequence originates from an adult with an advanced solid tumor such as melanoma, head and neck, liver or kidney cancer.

CDR3 loop: CASSSGQPGANVLTF. CDR3 nucleotides: TGTGCCAGCAGCTCCGGACAGCCTGGGGCCAACGTCCTGACTTTC. This rearrangement joins TRBV5-8 to TRBJ2-6, with a possible D match to TRBD1 (6 bases). Germline V lookup: CDR1 SGHTS, CDR2 YDEGEE. The CDR3 contains 15 residues. Trimming left V 3 bases short and J 2 bases short, with 9 bases between. The whole variable domain, filled in from reference TRBV5-8 and TRBJ2-6, reads EAGVTQSPTHLIKTRGQQATLRCSPISGHTSVYWYQQALGLGLQFLLWYDEGEERNRGNFPPRFSGRQFPNYSSELNVNALELEDSALYLCASSSGQPGANVLTFGAGSRLTVL.